One and the same sample provided the 17 T cell receptor beta chains below, sequenced in a study of post-analysis software for immune sequencing data. Unique-molecular-identifier-tagged TCR beta cDNA libraries were used. TCRdb re-called the PCR reads with MiXCR, one entry per CDR3 protein. The sample has about 570,000 distinct CDR3 sequences, roughly 34% seen once. What these receptors recognize is not known. Study findings and constraints: There were about five TRBV segments more frequent in patients than controls, and TRBV5-6, TRBV5-1 and TRBV20-1 were among them.

Material: blood. These receptors all come from a girl aged 2 to 17 with multiple sclerosis.

V usage is TRBV29-1 and J usage is TRBJ2-5; the D is unclear. This CDR3 has 13 amino acids. With 6 bases removed from V and 1 base from J, the gap between germline ends came to 12 bases. In germline, CDR1 is SQVTM, CDR2 ANQGSEA. The CDR3 is CSVSPSTQETQYF. The CDR3 DNA follows: TGCAGCGTCTCCCCTTCGACCCAAGAGACCCAGTACTTC.

This clonotype was seen a few times. A much bigger clone sits one base away, suggesting this may be a read error. The chain uses TRBV12-3 or TRBV12-4 and TRBJ2-7; 7 positions match TRBD2. The CDR3 loop spans 13 amino acids. The junction had 10 bases not matched to a gene; V was cut back by 6 bases and J by 8 bases. The CDR3 here is CASSYGRRVKQYF. CDR3 coding DNA: TGTGCCAGCAGCTACGGGAGGCGGGTTAAGCAGTACTTC.

This chain links TRBV20-1 with TRBJ2-3; D is unresolved. This CDR3 has 11 residues. Germline loops: CDR1 DFQATT, CDR2 SNEGSKA (reference sequence). Trimming pared 5 bases from V and 4 bases from J, leaving 7 bases between. The CDR3 protein is CSARFPDTQYF. CDR3 DNA sequence: TGCAGTGCTCGCTTCCCAGATACGCAGTATTTT.

The chain uses TRBV14 and TRBJ2-1; 9 nucleotides agree with TRBD2. In germline, CDR1 is SGHDN, CDR2 FVKESK. The CDR3 loop spans 14 amino acids. V trimming: 4 bases; J trimming: 10 bases; junction bases outside the gene matches: 8. CDR3 region: CASSPGTSSSEQFF. As DNA, the CDR3 is TGTGCCAGCAGCCCCGGGACTAGCAGTTCAGAGCAGTTCTTC.

This chain uses TRBV10-3 with TRBJ2-7; TRBD1 agrees at 8 bases. The V gene end was trimmed by 4 bases and the J gene end by 0 bases; junction bases not matched to a gene: 5. The CDR3 loop spans 15 amino acids. Germline values: CDR1 ENHRY, CDR2 SYGVKD. CDR3 DNA: TGTGCCATCAGTGGCTCCGGGACAGGCTCCTACGAGCAGTACTTC. It specifies CAISGSGTGSYEQYF.

The chain employs TRBV29-1 and TRBJ2-4; tentatively, D is TRBD2 (5 bases). The J call may be mistaken, given a closer DNA end match to TRBJ2-7. The CDR3 has 13 residues. CDR1 and CDR2 from the germline V gene are SQVTM and ANQGSEA. The CDR3 region has the DNA TGCAGCGTGCCGGGTTTTCGGGGCTACGAGCAGTACTTC. It encodes CSVPGFRGYEQYF.

This chain joins TRBV24-1 and TRBJ2-1, with 11 bases identical to TRBD1. Germline loops: CDR1 KGHDR, CDR2 SFDVKD. The CDR3 consists of 14 residues. J gave up 5 bases and V 7 bases, and 3 bases lay outside the gene matches. The CDR3 region has the DNA TGTGCCACCAGAGGACAGGGGGCAAACAATGAGCAGTTCTTC. This encodes CATRGQGANNEQFF.

The chain is built from TRBV5-4 and TRBJ2-3, with a weak D call TRBD2 (5 bases). The V gene's germline CDR1 is SGHNT and CDR2 YYREEE (reference sequence). The CDR3 has 16 residues. The ends were cut back, 4 bases at V and 1 base at J, with 16 bases in the middle. DNA of the CDR3: TGTGCCAGCAGCGCGGGTCGGGCGGCTCGCACAGATACGCAGTATTTT. Translating it yields CASSAGRAARTDTQYF.

In its sample, this clonotype was seen a few times. The chain's CDR3 is CSAREWLAAYNEQFF. Written as DNA, the CDR3 is TGCAGTGCTAGAGAATGGCTAGCGGCCTACAATGAGCAGTTCTTC. The rearrangement uses TRBV20-1 and TRBJ2-1, with TRBD2 identical over 7 bases. Germline V gene lookup returns CDR1 DFQATT and CDR2 SNEGSKA (reference sequence). The trim removed 0 bases at V and 2 bases at J, leaving 4 bases unmatched. There are 15 residues in the CDR3.

V is TRBV12-3 or TRBV12-4 and J is TRBJ2-7; possibly TRBD2 for D (7 bases). Deletions cut 9 bases from V and 5 bases from J, with 26 bases between. The CDR3 has 16 residues. CDR3 region: CASSPPWGGASNEQYF. DNA of the CDR3: TGTGCCAGTAGCCCCCCTTGGGGGGGGGCTTCCAACGAGCAGTACTTC.

This chain links TRBV5-1 with TRBJ1-1; D is unclear. Germline CDR1 SGHRS, CDR2 YFSETQ. Trimming stripped 6 bases from V and 0 bases from J, with 9 bases between. There are 13 residues in the CDR3. The CDR3, as DNA: TGCGCCAGCAAGGGCAGCTTGAACACTGAAGCTTTCTTT. This translates into CASKGSLNTEAFF.

This clonotype turned up a few times. The chain employs TRBV20-1 and TRBJ2-3; tentatively, D is TRBD1 or TRBD2 (5 bases each). Trimming pared 6 bases from V and 8 bases from J, leaving 15 bases between. Germline CDR1 and CDR2: DFQATT and SNEGSKA (reference sequence). This CDR3 has 12 amino acids. The CDR3 region has the DNA TGCAGTGCAAAAAGGACCGGGGCTACGCAGTATTTT. Its protein is CSAKRTGATQYF.

The chain uses TRBV28 and TRBJ2-3; 10 bases agree with TRBD2. Unmatched junction bases numbered 3, after V lost 2 bases and J lost 4 bases. This CDR3 contains 15 residues. CDR1 is MDHEN, CDR2 SYDVKM, per germline. This CDR3 reads CASSLTSGNADTQYF. The CDR3 DNA reads TGTGCCAGCAGTTTAACTAGCGGGAACGCAGATACGCAGTATTTT.

The chain carries TRBV11-2 and TRBJ1-4; weak D call: TRBD1 (6 bases). CDR1 and CDR2 (germline): SGHAT, FQNNGV. This CDR3 is 14 amino acids long. The V gene lost 0 bases and the J gene lost 11 bases, with 13 bases spanning the gap. The CDR3: CASSLDRGSDKLFF. CDR3 bases: TGTGCCAGCAGCTTAGACAGGGGATCTGACAAACTGTTTTTT.

This clonotype turned up a few times. The J gene is TRBJ2-7, the V gene TRBV3-1; 9 nucleotides match TRBD2. Per germline, CDR1 LGHDT and CDR2 YNNKEL (reference sequence). The CDR3 consists of 18 residues. V lost 2 bases, J lost 3 bases, and 14 bases stayed unmatched. For the CDR3, the DNA is TGTGCCAGCAGCCAATGGATTCCGCGGGGGGGCTTTCGCTACGAGCAGTACTTC. Its protein is CASSQWIPRGGFRYEQYF.

This clonotype was seen more than once but under ten times. The genes are TRBV20-1 and TRBJ2-3; D gene uncertain. The CDR3 totals 12 residues. Germline V gene sequence: CDR1 DFQATT, CDR2 SNEGSKA (reference sequence). Trimming left V 7 bases short and J 2 bases short, with 10 bases between. CDR3 in amino acids: CSGLDSTDTQYF. CDR3 nucleotides: TGCAGTGGTCTGGATTCCACAGATACGCAGTATTTT.

There are a few counts of this clonotype. V gene TRBV28 combines with J gene TRBJ1-2; 7 bases map to TRBD1. This CDR3 region has 13 residues. The germline gives CDR1 MDHEN, CDR2 SYDVKM. With 10 bases clipped from V and 6 bases from J, the junction kept 11 bases outside the gene matches. As DNA, the CDR3 is TGTGCCACCTCGTTACAGGGGAGAGATGGCTACACCTTC. This sequence encodes CATSLQGRDGYTF.